This T cell receptor beta chain was obtained from a study of long-term antiretroviral therapy in people with HIV (dated by TCRdb to 2022 to 2024). About the investigation overall: The earliest samples were collected roughly a decade before the 2015 WHO recommendation for immediate ART, at a time when ART was usually postponed until CD4 counts fell. This retrospective serial study examined whether starting ART and sustained HIV suppression were associated with changes in the composition and diversity of the TRB repertoire in peripheral blood. A total of about 180 cryopreserved PBMC samples were contributed to the cohort by 30 adults with confirmed HIV infection, with samples collected serially over a mean of approximately six years (range 1-12). About 40% of the roughly 30 participants with HIV were female. No cross-contamination during QIAcube processing was seen in test extractions of a monoclonal T-cell line run alongside about 33 polyclonal samples.

The paper as a whole reports these results and caveats: Unsorted PBMC were profiled instead of sorted CD4+ and CD8+ T cells because pre-ART samples had limited cell numbers. The samples were dated from the mid-2000s to the late 2010s, and the ART regimens that were used may be less effective than current ART regimens. Starting ART was linked to a significant rise in TRB diversity, yet even with long-term ART the diversity remained significantly lower than in transplant donor controls. Narrower CDR3 length ranges were observed in HIV repertoires than in controls, and an antigen-experienced repertoire with only a slight naive shift after ART was suggested by the network structure. Because PBMC availability was limited, only the TCR beta chain was sequenced, with no alpha chain pairing. Inferences about post-ART repertoire changes were limited because no data were available on ART adherence, viral resistance or therapy changes. The repertoire was dominated across all time points by expanded TRB clones identified before ART initiation, although this dominance was seen to fluctuate and to decrease in many PLHIV after ART.

To be included, a participant needed at least one PBMC sample from before ART initiation plus at least two post-ART samples. Every participant with HIV received treatment in the United States of America. Before DNA extraction, cryopreserved samples of about 0.9-11 million PBMC were thawed and then washed. At the time of the earliest PBMC sample, participants with HIV were aged between roughly 20 and 60 years. Per participant, PBMC samples came from 1-4 timepoints prior to ART initiation and 2-8 timepoints following ART initiation, for a median of 7 samples. Serial HIV viral load, CD4+ T-cell count, ART history and demographic data were obtained for every participant. A Qiagen kit on a QIAcube was used to extract genomic DNA from unsorted PBMC, with samples processed in batches of 12. Comments on this clone: Its antigen remains unidentified. Base qualities are not at hand, and no much larger clone is one base apart.

The immunoSEQ hsTCRB v3.0 assay was used at survey level resolution for TRB variable region sequencing. TRB sequencing targeted a depth of about 35,000-55,000 T-cell genomes per sample. TRB libraries were pooled and sequenced on an Illumina MiSeq using a v3 150-cycle kit. The source study handled its data this way. Analysis of repertoires was carried out in R inside a reproducible Nextflow workflow spanning QC, data transformation and analysis. LymphoSeq2, an R package for exploring AIRR-Seq data, was used to implement the custom analyses. A few samples yielding fewer than 5000 total TRB sequences were excluded, leaving roughly 200 analyzed HIV repertoires. Among the approximately 190 HIV repertoires that were kept, almost 60 were collected before ART initiation and under 150 were collected after ART initiation. Each repertoire was downsampled to 5000 TRB nucleotide sequences, and summary statistics were averaged across 100 downsampling iterations. The analysis kept only TRB sequences whose CDR3 regions were at least seven amino acids long. Diversity was measured with a Shannon entropy-derived clonality score and the Gini coefficient. In the repertoire networks, any two of the top 5000 CDR3 amino acid sequences were linked whenever the two sequences differed by an edit distance of one. For TRB CDR3 amino acid sequences, GLIPH2 was used to predict antigen specificity groups and MHC restriction. CDR3 amino acid sequences were matched against VDJdb and McPAS-TCR to flag known CMV, EBV, HIV or tissue antigen associations. Pre-ART, post-ART and control groups were compared with Wilcoxon signed-rank tests and Holm-Bonferroni correction. Entries here come from immuneACCESS through TCRdb and include only in-frame sequences with V and J called. Some clones fail to appear in such tables; in the studies checked, an unresolved V gene covers under half of the shortfall, and the cause of the remainder is unknown. V, J and clone size reflect that table, while D and trimming were determined from the DNA. Recorded for this sample are about 8,600 clones; 75% to 80% of them occurred a single time. The ten largest account for around a quarter of the sample.

V loses 3 bases of germline sequence and J loses 0 bases, and the interval between the two ends is 8 bases. Via the germline V gene (reference sequence), CDR1 is GTSNPN and CDR2 SVGIG. The CDR3 sequence holds 13 residues, the cysteine and phenylalanine included. CDR3 DNA only is kept here, 39 bases in frame from base 1. The receptor chain draws on TRBV30 and TRBJ1-1, and TRBD1 may be the D gene, going by 6 matching bases. This TCR was recovered from a man aged 35-49 years with HIV. Sequenced material: unsorted PBMCs, taken 0.6 years before starting antiretroviral therapy. The CDR3 amino acid sequence is: CAWSRGMNTEAFF. The nucleotides read TGTGCCTGGAGCAGGGGAATGAACACTGAAGCTTTCTTT.